These 17 T cell receptor beta chains were all obtained from the same sample, sequenced in a study of a mutant IDH1 vaccine in newly diagnosed glioma (dated by TCRdb to the early 2020s). What these receptors recognize is not known. The sample's time point label, decoded: week 5, during vaccination. A 20-mer mutant IDH1 peptide at 300 micrograms in Montanide made up each vaccine dose, which was injected subcutaneously together with topical imiquimod. Libraries were made using the immunoSEQ multiplex PCR assay. TCRdb holds this immuneACCESS table with in-frame rearrangements only. Some clones are missing; in checked studies, unresolved V genes explain under half, and the rest has no known cause. This sample holds about 38,000 clones; roughly 74% were observed only once. Together, the top ten hold roughly 5.5% of the sample. The material sequenced was PBMCs, taken from a glioma patient whose treatment included an IDH1 peptide vaccine. The receptors were sampled from a man between 40 and 49 years old with glioma.

The chain couples TRBV5-1 to TRBJ2-3, with TRBD2 matching 14 bases. Germline CDR1 and CDR2: SGHRS and YFSETQ. The ends lost 4 bases at V and 8 bases at J; junction bases unmatched: 12. The CDR3 length is 17 residues. For the CDR3, the DNA is TGCGCCAGCAGCGCCGCACCGACTAGCGGGGGGGCAGGTACGCAGTATTTT. Translation: CASSAAPTSGGAGTQYF.

The chain recombines TRBV19 with TRBJ2-3; a weak D match, TRBD2 (5 bases). CDR1 and CDR2 from the germline V gene are LNHDA and SQIVND (reference sequence). The CDR3 covers 15 residues. The V gene lost 6 bases and the J gene lost 4 bases, with 17 bases spanning the gap. The chain's CDR3 is CASRSGLPLPDTQYF. The CDR3, as DNA: TGTGCCAGTAGGAGCGGTTTACCCCTCCCAGATACGCAGTATTTT.

The chain is built from TRBV5-1 and TRBJ1-1, with 8 nucleotides matching TRBD1. The V and J ends lost 1 base and 4 bases, in that order; junction bases with no gene match: 3. CDR1 and CDR2 from the germline V gene are SGHRS and YFSETQ. CDR3 length: 14 residues. CDR3 coding DNA: TGCGCCAGCAGCTTGTCAGGGGGCATCACTGAAGCTTTCTTT. Protein: CASSLSGGITEAFF.

The genes are TRBV27 and TRBJ2-5; TRBD2 might be the D (5 bases). The CDR3 runs 16 residues. Germline CDR1 is MNHEY and CDR2 is SMNVEV (reference sequence). The V end lost 0 bases, the J end lost 0 bases, and 11 bases lay between the germline ends. DNA for the CDR3: TGTGCCAGCAGTTTATCGATAACGGGGTACCAAGAGACCCAGTACTTC. It specifies CASSLSITGYQETQYF.

The chain recombines TRBV7-9 with TRBJ2-7; D uncertain. V lost 5 bases and J lost 4, with 15 bases in between. CDR3 length equals 14 residues. Germline V lookup: CDR1 SEHNR, CDR2 FQNEAQ (reference sequence). In DNA, the CDR3 is TGTGCCAGCAGCCAAGGCGGTGGCACTTACGAGCAGTACTTC. This encodes CASSQGGGTYEQYF.

The chain links TRBV6-4 to TRBJ1-1; tentatively, D is TRBD1 (5 bases). Deletions cut 2 bases from V and 4 bases from J, with 14 bases between. CDR1 is MRHNA and CDR2 is SNTAGT in the germline V gene. The CDR3 runs 15 residues. The CDR3 reads CASSDRGVVSTEAFF. The CDR3 DNA reads as TGTGCCAGCAGTGACCGGGGGGTAGTGAGCACTGAAGCTTTCTTT.

The chain is built from TRBV19 and TRBJ2-5; TRBD1 matches at 8 bases. Germline loops: CDR1 LNHDA, CDR2 SQIVND (reference sequence). The CDR3 totals 14 residues. V was pared by 3 bases and J by 7 bases, with 7 bases of the junction left unmatched. The CDR3 sequence: CASSIFLQGATQYF. The CDR3 DNA reads as TGTGCCAGTAGTATCTTTCTGCAGGGGGCGACCCAGTACTTC. Full variable domain (remainder filled in from reference TRBV19 and TRBJ2-5): DGGITQSPKYLFRKEGQNVTLSCEQNLNHDAMYWYRQDPGQGLRLIYYSQIVNDFQKGDIAEGYSVSREKKESFPLTVTSAQKNPTAFYLCASSIFLQGATQYFGPGTRLLVL.

V gene TRBV6-6 combines with J gene TRBJ1-3; D possibly corresponds to TRBD1 (5 bases). CDR3 size: 15 residues. Trimming left V 6 bases short and J 0 bases short, with 12 bases between. Germline V CDR1 and CDR2: MNHNY, SVGAGI (reference sequence). This chain's CDR3 is CASRVGRASGNTIYF. The CDR3, as DNA: TGTGCCAGCAGGGTGGGACGGGCCTCTGGAAACACCATATATTTT.

The rearrangement links TRBV7-2 to TRBJ2-1; D is unresolved. Looked up from germline, CDR1 is SGHTA and CDR2 is FQGNSA. The CDR3 consists of 16 residues. V was clipped by 0 bases and J by 0 bases, with 9 bases between them. The CDR3 spells CASSLAARSSYNEQFF. The CDR3 DNA sequence: TGTGCCAGCAGCTTAGCAGCACGGAGCTCCTACAATGAGCAGTTCTTC.

The gene calls are TRBV30 and TRBJ1-2; TRBD1 agrees at 9 bases. The germline CDR1 and CDR2 sequences are GTSNPN and SVGIG (reference sequence). CDR3 length: 14 amino acids. The CDR3, as DNA: TGTGGTGGTCCGGGGGGGACAGGGATCTTTGGCTACACCTTC. The encoded protein is CGGPGGTGIFGYTF.

Worth noting for this clone: Germline and junction disagree at one end, which may indicate a read error. V and J are TRBV6-1 and TRBJ2-1, with TRBD1 as a possible D gene (5 bases). The CDR3 runs to 16 residues. CDR1 is MNHNS, CDR2 SASEGT, per germline. Here the CDR3 DNA reads TGTGCCAGCAGGGAAGGGATTTACGAAAGGGGAAATGAGCAGTTCTTC. Translation gives CASREGIYERGNEQFF.

This sequence joins TRBV5-4 and TRBJ1-2; a weak D match, TRBD1 (5 bases). The CDR3 contains 14 residues. CDR1 is SGHNT, CDR2 YYREEE, per germline (reference sequence). Trimming cost V 2 bases and J 4 bases, with 12 bases left between them. CDR3 sequence: CASSFGGLTYGYTF. The CDR3 bases are TGTGCCAGCAGCTTCGGGGGACTGACCTATGGCTACACCTTC.

A single count supports this clone. The CDR3 DNA reads TGTGCCAGCAGCCTCACAGGGATCCAAGAGACCCAGTACTTC. This sequence encodes CASSLTGIQETQYF. V and J are TRBV7-7 and TRBJ2-5; D possibly corresponds to TRBD1 (6 bases). Germline V lookup: CDR1 SSHAT, CDR2 FNYEAQ (reference sequence). The CDR3 totals 14 residues. V was shortened by 5 bases and J by 1 base, with 11 bases between the two germline ends.

This clone was detected only a few times. The rearrangement links TRBV2 to TRBJ1-1; the D is unclear. V dropped 5 bases and J dropped 2 bases, with 9 bases sitting between them. The CDR3 length is 13 residues. In germline, CDR1 is SNHLY, CDR2 FYNNEI. The CDR3 is CASSRDKNTEAFF. The DNA for the CDR3 is TGTGCCAGCAGTCGAGACAAAAACACTGAAGCTTTCTTT.

The CDR3 here is CASSFQGPLVLTF. DNA for the CDR3: TGTGCCAGCAGTTTTCAGGGACCGCTCGTCCTGACTTTC. The chain joins TRBV28 to TRBJ2-6; the D call may be TRBD1 or TRBD2 (5 bases each). The V and J ends lost 3 bases and 12 bases respectively, with 12 bases between them. CDR3 size: 13 residues. The germline gives CDR1 MDHEN, CDR2 SYDVKM.

This rearrangement joins TRBV7-9 to TRBJ1-1; TRBD1 agrees at 7 bases. From germline, CDR1 is SEHNR and CDR2 FQNEAQ (reference sequence). Trimming at V came to 5 bases and at J to 11 bases, leaving 11 bases not matched to a gene. The CDR3 length is 13 residues. The CDR3 loop reads CASSQMEDRAAFF. The CDR3 bases are TGTGCCAGCAGCCAAATGGAAGACAGGGCGGCTTTCTTT.

The chain is built from TRBV7-8 and TRBJ2-3, with TRBD2 identical over 8 bases. Losses at the gene ends were 2 bases for V and 2 bases for J; bases not matched to a gene: 9. CDR3 length: 17 amino acids. Germline values: CDR1 SGHVS, CDR2 FQNEAQ. DNA for the CDR3: TGTGCCAGCAGCTTACGGGGCGGGGGGACACTCACAGATACGCAGTATTTT. This translates into CASSLRGGGTLTDTQYF.